These 29 T cell receptor beta chains were sequenced from one sample in a study of CD8 T cells in ankylosing spondylitis. TCRdb reprocessed the 5' RACE reads with MiXCR, giving one entry per CDR3 protein. The sample lists some 120,000 distinct CDR3 sequences, roughly an eighth occurring once. Specimen: blood, either unsorted or a sorted T cell fraction (not recorded which). These TCRs come from a female donor with ankylosing spondylitis or in good health (not recorded which).

The chain recombines TRBV20-1 with TRBJ2-7; no definite D call. V lost 1 base to trimming and J lost 3 bases, with 7 bases between them. Germline CDR1 and CDR2: DFQATT and SNEGSKA (reference sequence). The CDR3 runs to 12 residues. The DNA of the CDR3 is TGCAGTGCTAGAGGCTCCGTCTACGAGCAGTACTTC. It specifies CSARGSVYEQYF.

The V call is TRBV28, the J call TRBJ1-1; D may be TRBD1 (5 bases). CDR3 length equals 12 residues. V was clipped by 4 bases and J by 13 bases, with 16 bases between them. From germline, CDR1 is MDHEN and CDR2 SYDVKM. CDR3 amino acids: CASSYRLTDGFF. CDR3 nucleotide sequence: TGTGCCAGCAGTTATAGGCTGACAGACGGTTTCTTT.

Comment on this clonotype: This clone may be a read error of a much larger clone one base away. The chain joins TRBV12-3 or TRBV12-4 to TRBJ1-5; 7 bases fit TRBD1. V lost 6 bases, J lost 6 bases, and 11 bases stayed unmatched. CDR3 length equals 15 residues. The DNA for the CDR3 is TGTGCCAGCAGCGAACAAACAGGGGACGGTCAGCCCCAGCATTTT. It yields the protein CASSEQTGDGQPQHF.

This clonotype was detected only a few times. CDR3 sequence (DNA): TGCGCCAGCAGTTCAGGGGGCTACTCCTACAATGAGCAGTTCTTC. Amino acids: CASSSGGYSYNEQFF. This sequence joins TRBV5-1 and TRBJ2-1, with 8 positions matching TRBD1. CDR1 is SGHRS and CDR2 is YFSETQ in the germline V gene. This CDR3 has 15 amino acids. V gave up 5 bases and J gave up 0 bases; unmatched junction bases: 4.

This clonotype was seen only a few times. The CDR3 sequence is CASSRNSGTGDGYTF. The DNA for the CDR3 is TGTGCCAGCAGCCGGAACTCCGGGACAGGGGATGGCTACACCTTC. The V and J genes are TRBV5-5 and TRBJ1-2; TRBD1 matches 10 bases. CDR3 length: 15 amino acids. Losses at the gene ends were 4 bases for V and 6 bases for J; bases not matched to a gene: 9. Germline V gene sequence: CDR1 SGHKS, CDR2 YYEKEE (reference sequence).

This clonotype was seen ten or more times. V is TRBV7-2 and J is TRBJ2-3, with D uncertain. CDR1 is SGHTA and CDR2 is FQGNSA in the germline V gene. V lost 7 bases and J 0 bases, leaving 11 bases between the germline ends. This CDR3 is 14 amino acids long. DNA for the CDR3: TGTGCCAGCAACACGAGATCTAGCACAGATACGCAGTATTTT. Amino acids: CASNTRSSTDTQYF.

This clonotype has ten or more counts. The chain is built from TRBV3-1 and TRBJ2-1; no clear D. With 4 bases removed from V and 2 bases from J, the gap between germline ends came to 12 bases. Germline CDR1 and CDR2: LGHDT and YNNKEL (reference sequence). The CDR3 is made up of 15 amino acids. The CDR3 DNA is TGTGCCAGCAGCCCAGGACCCATCGCCTACAATGAGCAGTTCTTC. Its translation: CASSPGPIAYNEQFF.

The chain carries TRBV2 and TRBJ2-1; D is uncertain. CDR3 size: 14 residues. The V gene's germline CDR1 is SNHLY and CDR2 FYNNEI. V gave up 5 bases and J gave up 4 bases, with 12 bases separating them. CDR3 region: CASSKLAAYNEQFF. The CDR3 DNA reads as TGTGCCAGCAGTAAGTTAGCAGCTTACAATGAGCAGTTCTTC.

About this clonotype itself: One end of the junction is discordant with germline, which a read error may explain. This CDR3 reads CASGEAGGRNTGELFF. CDR3 in DNA: TGTGCCAGCGGTGAAGCGGGGGGGCGCAACACCGGGGAGCTGTTTTTT. The rearrangement links TRBV6-1 to TRBJ2-2, with 10 nucleotides matching TRBD2. The length of the CDR3 is 16 residues. CDR1 is MNHNS, CDR2 SASEGT, per germline.

This clonotype was recorded many times. This sequence joins TRBV6-1 and TRBJ2-1; no clear D gene. The V gene lost 5 bases and the J gene lost 4 bases, with 12 bases spanning the gap. Germline loops: CDR1 MNHNS, CDR2 SASEGT. The CDR3 length is 14 residues. CDR3 sequence (DNA): TGTGCCAGCAGTAGCCAACCAACTTACAATGAGCAGTTCTTC. It translates to CASSSQPTYNEQFF.

This clonotype showed up many times. V and J are TRBV20-1 and TRBJ2-3; D is perhaps TRBD1 or TRBD2 (5 bases each). CDR3 length equals 14 residues. Deletions cut 5 bases from V and 4 bases from J, with 16 bases between. Germline values: CDR1 DFQATT, CDR2 SNEGSKA (reference sequence). As DNA, the CDR3 is TGCAGTGCTCACGGGGCGGTCCAGGCAGATACGCAGTATTTT. It codes for CSAHGAVQADTQYF.

In this sample, this clonotype turned up many times. V and J are TRBV20-1 and TRBJ2-7, with 7 nucleotides matching TRBD1. V shed 6 bases, J shed 0 bases, and the junction held 8 bases outside the gene matches. Germline-derived CDR1 and CDR2 are DFQATT and SNEGSKA (reference sequence). The CDR3 is made up of 14 amino acids. CDR3 sequence (DNA): TGCAGTGCAACGGGACAGCTTAGCTCCTACGAGCAGTACTTC. This codes for CSATGQLSSYEQYF.

The rearrangement joins TRBV5-1 to TRBJ2-1; 9 bases agree with TRBD1. This CDR3 spans 14 amino acids. V trimming: 7 bases; J trimming: 6 bases; junction bases outside the gene matches: 8. Germline V CDR1 and CDR2: SGHRS, YFSETQ. Here the CDR3 DNA reads TGCGCCAGCCGCCGGGACAGGGAGCGCAATGAGCAGTTCTTC. As protein: CASRRDRERNEQFF.

This clonotype was found a few times. The gene calls are TRBV3-1 and TRBJ2-5, with 15 positions matching TRBD2. Trimming removed 4 bases from V and 4 bases from J; junction bases left unmatched: 4. The CDR3 consists of 16 residues. Germline V lookup: CDR1 LGHDT, CDR2 YNNKEL (reference sequence). The DNA of the CDR3 is TGTGCCAGCAGCCCAGGACTAGCGGGGGGGTCAGAGACCCAGTACTTC. Its protein product is CASSPGLAGGSETQYF.

The chain has TRBV7-9 and TRBJ2-3; D remains unclear. Germline CDR1 and CDR2: SEHNR and FQNEAQ (reference sequence). Trimming removed 7 bases from V and 5 bases from J, with 19 bases in between. The length of the CDR3 is 15 residues. In DNA form, the CDR3 reads TGTGCCAGCACCAGCTTGTACGTAAGTGGAGATACGCAGTATTTT. Translated, it gives CASTSLYVSGDTQYF.

This clonotype was observed a few times. J is TRBJ2-3 and V is TRBV19; no clear D. Germline V gene sequence: CDR1 LNHDA, CDR2 SQIVND (reference sequence). V was shortened by 4 bases and J by 6 bases, with 5 bases between the two germline ends. CDR3 length: 11 residues. The CDR3 nucleotides are TGTGCCAGTAGTACGGAGGATACGCAGTATTTT. It yields the protein CASSTEDTQYF.

The chain combines TRBV5-1 with TRBJ2-7; D is uncertain. The CDR3 runs to 16 residues. Between the trimmed V and J ends, which lost 3 bases and 5 bases, there was a span of 21 bases. CDR1 is SGHRS, CDR2 YFSETQ, per germline. For the CDR3, the DNA is TGCGCCAGCAGCTCGACCTCCAGGCAATATTCCCACGAGCAGTACTTC. Translating gives CASSSTSRQYSHEQYF. The full variable domain, in which reference TRBV5-1 and TRBJ2-7 provide the parts outside the CDR3, is KAGVTQTPRYLIKTRGQQVTLSCSPISGHRSVSWYQQTPGQGLQFLFEYFSETQRNKGNFPGRFSGRQFSNSRSEMNVSTLELGDSALYLCASSSTSRQYSHEQYFGPGTRLTVT.

This rearrangement joins TRBV20-1 to TRBJ2-7, with unresolved D. Germline values: CDR1 DFQATT, CDR2 SNEGSKA (reference sequence). Trimming removed 3 bases from V and 1 base from J, with 7 bases in between. The CDR3 has 12 amino acids. The CDR3 here is CSASAGSYEQYF. The CDR3, as DNA: TGCAGTGCTAGCGCCGGTTCCTACGAGCAGTACTTC.

This clonotype was counted ten times or more. V and J are TRBV11-2 and TRBJ2-3, with TRBD1 as a possible D gene (5 bases). CDR1 is SGHAT, CDR2 FQNNGV, per germline. The CDR3 covers 15 residues. The germline V and J ends were trimmed by 3 bases and 3 bases, with 13 bases remaining between them. CDR3 protein: CASSFGQLITDTQYF. CDR3 DNA: TGTGCCAGCAGCTTCGGACAATTAATAACAGATACGCAGTATTTT.

This clonotype was detected a few times. The chain links TRBV5-6 to TRBJ1-1; D is ambiguous. Trimming took 7 bases from V and 4 from J, leaving 14 bases between them. This CDR3 comprises 13 residues. Looked up from germline, CDR1 is SGHDT and CDR2 is YYEEEE. In DNA, the CDR3 is TGTGCCAGCTCGAGCGGCCGGACCACTGAAGCTTTCTTT. Its protein product is CASSSGRTTEAFF.

This clonotype was counted many times. The chain uses TRBV2 and TRBJ2-3, with a weak D call TRBD1 (6 bases). The V gene lost 11 bases and the J gene lost 3 bases, with 15 bases spanning the gap. The CDR3 contains 13 residues. In germline, CDR1 is SNHLY, CDR2 FYNNEI. CDR3 sequence (DNA): TGTGCCGGCCGGGATCAGGGGACAGATACGCAGTATTTT. This encodes CAGRDQGTDTQYF.

This clonotype came up a few times. The gene calls are TRBV5-8 and TRBJ1-4; no firm D call. Germline V gene data show CDR1 as SGHTS and CDR2 as YDEGEE. The CDR3 has 15 amino acids. Trimming left V 3 bases short and J 0 bases short, with 9 bases between. The CDR3 coding sequence is TGTGCCAGCAGCTCAGGACGGTCAACTAATGAAAAACTGTTTTTT. Amino acids: CASSSGRSTNEKLFF. The full variable domain, with the rest looked up from reference TRBV5-8 and TRBJ1-4, is EAGVTQSPTHLIKTRGQQATLRCSPISGHTSVYWYQQALGLGLQFLLWYDEGEERNRGNFPPRFSGRQFPNYSSELNVNALELEDSALYLCASSSGRSTNEKLFFGSGTQLSVL.

The CDR3 is CATSSRAYSTDTQYF. CDR3 nucleotides: TGTGCCACCAGCAGCCGGGCCTATAGCACAGATACGCAGTATTTT. The gene calls are TRBV15 and TRBJ2-3, with D unclear. The V gene's germline CDR1 is LNHNV and CDR2 YYDKDF (reference sequence). The CDR3 has 15 residues. V was trimmed by 3 bases and J by 0 bases, leaving 10 bases between them.

There are many counts of this clonotype. The J gene is TRBJ2-2, the V gene TRBV6-1, with 7 nucleotides matching TRBD2. The CDR3 has 14 residues. Germline V gives CDR1 MNHNS, CDR2 SASEGT. V shed 8 bases, J shed 6 bases, and the junction held 9 bases outside the gene matches. Here the CDR3 DNA reads TGTGCCAGCTCTCAGCGGGGTTGGGCCGGGGAGCTGTTTTTT. Translation: CASSQRGWAGELFF.

This clonotype was seen repeatedly, ten times or more. The gene calls are TRBV10-3 and TRBJ2-1; TRBD1 or TRBD2 may be the D gene (6 bases each). The germline gives CDR1 ENHRY, CDR2 SYGVKD. The CDR3 extends over 12 amino acids. For the CDR3, the DNA is TGTCCGGCTGGGGGGCCGGGCAATGAGCAGTTCTTC. This gives the protein CPAGGPGNEQFF.

Concerning this clonotype: This sequence may be a read error, since a much larger clone differs from it by one base. This chain connects TRBV20-1 to TRBJ2-3, with TRBD2 matching over 10 bases. The CDR3 length is 15 residues. Germline V gene data show CDR1 as DFQATT and CDR2 as SNEGSKA (reference sequence). The DNA for the CDR3 is TGCTGTGCTAGAGGAGCGGGAGGGCCATCAGATACGCAGTATTTT. It codes for CCARGAGGPSDTQYF.

This clonotype has more than one count but fewer than ten. The J gene is TRBJ1-1, the V gene TRBV20-1; maybe TRBD1 (6 bases). Trimming removed 1 base from V and 0 bases from J, with 12 bases in between. The CDR3 has 15 residues. Per the germline V gene, CDR1 is DFQATT and CDR2 is SNEGSKA (reference sequence). CDR3 protein: CSARVLEGVNTEAFF. The DNA for the CDR3 is TGCAGTGCTAGAGTCCTCGAGGGGGTGAACACTGAAGCTTTCTTT.

This clonotype occurred many times. The rearrangement links TRBV20-1 to TRBJ1-4; D is unresolved. Germline V gives CDR1 DFQATT, CDR2 SNEGSKA (reference sequence). Trimming left V 5 bases short and J 4 bases short, with 11 bases between. This CDR3 is built from 13 residues. The CDR3 reads CSAADGVNEKLFF. CDR3 nucleotides: TGCAGTGCTGCCGACGGAGTTAATGAAAAACTGTTTTTT.

The J gene is TRBJ1-2, the V gene TRBV6-1, with D possibly being TRBD1 (5 bases). Looked up from germline, CDR1 is MNHNS and CDR2 is SASEGT. The CDR3 loop spans 17 amino acids. V lost 5 bases and J 4 bases, leaving 23 bases between the germline ends. This CDR3 is CASSPQGLTKSFYGYTF. CDR3 coding DNA: TGTGCCAGCAGTCCGCAGGGACTTACCAAATCCTTCTATGGCTACACCTTC.